The 8 T cell receptor beta chains reported below all come from one sample, sequenced in a study of T cells in localized non-small cell lung cancer. Profiled with immunoSEQ multiplex PCR; TCRdb holds only in-frame clones, not every one. The table has 3,000 to 4,500 clones, roughly 29% seen once; the top ten hold less than 10%. The sequencing used lung tumor tissue, collected before any cancer treatment. The receptors come from a man aged 35 to 69 with stage I lung adenocarcinoma.

The gene calls are TRBV25-1 and TRBJ1-1, with D unresolved. The germline V gene has CDR1 MGHDK and CDR2 SYGVNS. Deletions cut 4 bases from V and 1 base from J, with 7 bases between. The CDR3 covers 13 residues. The CDR3 protein is CASSGKRNTEAFF. The CDR3 DNA reads TGTGCCAGCAGTGGAAAAAGGAACACTGAAGCTTTCTTT. Full variable domain (rest looked up from reference TRBV25-1 and TRBJ1-1): EADIYQTPRYLVIGTGKKITLECSQTMGHDKMYWYQQDPGMELHLIHYSYGVNSTEKGDLSSESTVSRIRTEHFPLTLESARPSHTSQYLCASSGKRNTEAFFGQGTRLTVV.

This clone occurred once. The V and J genes are TRBV18 and TRBJ2-3; D remains unclear. Trimming cost V 3 bases and J 2 bases, with 9 bases left between them. Per germline, CDR1 KGHSH and CDR2 LQKENI. This CDR3 region has 14 residues. Here the CDR3 DNA reads TGTGCCAGCTCACCTTCACCTCCCACAGATACGCAGTATTTT. Its protein product is CASSPSPPTDTQYF.

This clone turned up a few times. This CDR3 is CASSQEGQGIRSGANVLTF. The CDR3 coding sequence is TGCGCCAGCAGCCAAGAGGGACAGGGCATTAGGTCTGGGGCCAACGTCCTGACTTTC. The gene calls are TRBV5-1 and TRBJ2-6; TRBD1 aligns across 9 bases. The CDR3 spans 19 residues. The trim removed 4 bases at V and 1 base at J, leaving 12 bases unmatched. Germline V gene sequence: CDR1 SGHRS, CDR2 YFSETQ.

The genes are TRBV19 and TRBJ2-2; no reliable D call. The CDR3 contains 14 residues. Trimming left V 3 bases short and J 0 bases short, with 5 bases between. CDR1 LNHDA and CDR2 SQIVND come from the germline V gene (reference sequence). CDR3 sequence (DNA): TGTGCCAGTAGTATGGGCACGAACACCGGGGAGCTGTTTTTT. Residues: CASSMGTNTGELFF.

CDR3 protein: CATSLTGYGQETQYF. CDR3 bases: TGTGCCACCAGCTTAACAGGGTATGGACAAGAGACCCAGTACTTC. This chain connects TRBV15 to TRBJ2-5; TRBD1 is a possible D gene (6 bases). CDR3 length: 15 residues. V lost 5 bases, J lost 2 bases, and 15 bases lay in between. CDR1 is LNHNV and CDR2 is YYDKDF in the germline V gene (reference sequence).

Only a few counts were recorded for this clone. This chain joins TRBV9 and TRBJ1-1, with 7 bases fitting TRBD1. Per the germline V gene, CDR1 is SGDLS and CDR2 is YYNGEE. CDR3 size: 13 residues. The trim removed 5 bases at V and 6 bases at J, leaving 7 bases unmatched. The CDR3 region has the DNA TGTGCCAGCAGTGTAACAGGGGCGCCTGAAGCTTTCTTT. As protein: CASSVTGAPEAFF.

This clone appeared a few times. The J gene is TRBJ2-7, the V gene TRBV9; the match to TRBD1 covers 12 bases. Germline V gene lookup returns CDR1 SGDLS and CDR2 YYNGEE. V trimming: 4 bases; J trimming: 4 bases; junction bases outside the gene matches: 3. The CDR3 is made up of 14 amino acids. The CDR3 DNA reads TGTGCCAGCAGCCCGGGACAGGGGGCTTACGAGCAGTACTTC. Protein: CASSPGQGAYEQYF.

The V and J genes are TRBV10-3 and TRBJ1-3, with D perhaps matching TRBD1 (5 bases). CDR1 and CDR2 (germline): ENHRY, SYGVKD. The CDR3 consists of 16 residues. Deletions cut 2 bases from V and 0 bases from J, with 11 bases between. CDR3 sequence (DNA): TGTGCCATCAGTGAGCCGCAGGGATACTCTGGAAACACCATATATTTT. Protein product: CAISEPQGYSGNTIYF.